Listed below are T cell receptor beta chains from one sample, sequenced in a study of neurological immune-mediated disorders. TCRdb reanalysed the 5' RACE reads using MiXCR and keeps one entry per CDR3 protein. The sample has roughly 50,000 distinct CDR3 sequences, 16% seen once. The specimen sequenced was PBMCs. The source is a man aged 55 to 70 in good health. Each CDR3 is given with its conserved first and last residue. A D gene is named only where the DNA matches it firmly. Size tells how often a clone was seen (once, few, many) or the class of an expanded clone, and some rows leave it out.

>14|many|TRBD1|TRBV7-2|TRBJ2-7
CASSLGTGSYEQYF
TGTGCCAGCAGCTTAGGGACAGGGTCCTACGAGCAGTACTTC
>16|many|TRBD2|TRBV6-2/TRBV6-3|TRBJ2-7
CASRRTSGLSSYEQYF
TGTGCCAGCAGGCGGACTAGCGGTTTAAGCTCCTACGAGCAGTACTTC
>14|many|.|TRBV12-3/TRBV12-4|TRBJ2-7
CASSFLARGYEQYF
TGTGCCAGCAGTTTCTTGGCCAGGGGCTACGAGCAGTACTTC
>14|many|.|TRBV7-2|TRBJ2-1
CASRGVGAYNEQFF
TGTGCCAGCAGGGGAGTGGGGGCCTACAATGAGCAGTTCTTC
>14|.|.|TRBV5-1|TRBJ2-3
CASSPRTPPDTQYF
TGCGCCAGCAGCCCCAGGACACCACCAGATACGCAGTATTTT
>16|many|TRBD2|TRBV10-3|TRBJ2-3
CAIKGGRGNGTDTQYF
TGTGCCATCAAAGGCGGGAGAGGCAATGGCACAGATACGCAGTATTTT
>16|few|.|TRBV7-9|TRBJ2-2
CASSLKGAHMSGELFF
TGTGCCAGCAGCTTAAAAGGGGCCCACATGTCCGGGGAGCTGTTTTTT
>15|many|.|TRBV12-3/TRBV12-4|TRBJ2-3
CASSLARASTDTQYF
TGTGCCAGCAGTCTCGCGCGCGCTAGCACAGATACGCAGTATTTT
>14|many|TRBD1|TRBV12-3/TRBV12-4|TRBJ1-2
CASKSDRVAYGYTF
TGTGCCAGCAAATCGGACAGGGTTGCCTATGGCTACACCTTC
>16|many|TRBD2|TRBV20-1|TRBJ2-1
CSARDNSGSGVNEQFF
TGCAGTGCTAGAGATAATAGCGGGAGTGGGGTAAATGAGCAGTTCTTC
>15|many|TRBD1|TRBV20-1|TRBJ1-5
CSAKTGTGLHQPQHF
TGCAGTGCGAAAACCGGGACAGGGTTGCATCAGCCCCAGCATTTT
>15|.|TRBD1|TRBV20-1|TRBJ2-3
CSAEGTGVATDTQYF
TGCAGTGCTGAGGGGACAGGGGTAGCCACAGATACGCAGTATTTT
>14|many|.|TRBV12-3/TRBV12-4|TRBJ2-3
CASSLRSRDPAQYF
TGTGCCAGCAGTTTGAGGTCGAGGGACCCGGCGCAGTATTTT
>15|many|.|TRBV5-1|TRBJ1-1
CASSLGTRTDPEAFF
TGCGCCAGCAGCTTGGGGACACGGACAGACCCTGAAGCTTTCTTT
>15|many|.|TRBV20-1|TRBJ1-1
CSARAGGREDTEAFF
TGCAGTGCTAGAGCCGGGGGGCGGGAGGACACTGAAGCTTTCTTT
>16|.|TRBD2|TRBV6-5|TRBJ2-2
CASSYPSGSRTGELFF
TGTGCCAGCAGTTACCCCAGCGGGAGTCGTACCGGGGAGCTGTTTTTT
>14|many|.|TRBV5-1|TRBJ2-7
CASSLESSSYEQYF
TGCGCCAGCAGCTTGGAAAGCAGCTCCTACGAGCAGTACTTC
>16|many|.|TRBV6-5|TRBJ1-1
CASTGAYGPGNTEAFF
TGTGCCAGCACCGGGGCATACGGCCCCGGGAACACTGAAGCTTTCTTT
>15|many|.|TRBV20-1|TRBJ2-1
CSASKAEGAYNEQFF
TGCAGTGCTAGTAAGGCGGAAGGGGCCTACAATGAGCAGTTCTTC
>14|many|.|TRBV14|TRBJ2-7
CASSRPGRTYEQYF
TGTGCCAGCAGCCGCCCGGGACGGACCTACGAGCAGTACTTC
>14|many|.|TRBV11-2|TRBJ2-1
CASSLEVTNNEQFF
TGTGCCAGCAGCTTAGAAGTCACCAACAATGAGCAGTTCTTC
>14|many|TRBD2|TRBV20-1|TRBJ2-2
CSAIHGTRGGELFF
TGCAGTGCAATCCACGGGACTAGGGGCGGGGAGCTGTTTTTT
>15|many|.|TRBV9|TRBJ2-1
CASSVVPGRDSEQFF
TGTGCCAGCAGCGTAGTTCCCGGGCGAGATTCTGAGCAGTTCTTC
>15|many|TRBD2|TRBV5-1|TRBJ2-7
CASSGDSGRGTEQYF
TGCGCCAGCAGCGGTGACAGCGGGAGGGGGACCGAGCAGTACTTC
>14|.|.|TRBV5-1|TRBJ2-1
CASSWSLGGDEKLF
TGCGCCAGCAGCTGGTCGCTTGGGGGCGATGAGAAGTTATTC
>14|many|TRBD1|TRBV5-1|TRBJ1-2
CATSPGTGGYGYTF
TGCGCCACCAGTCCCGGGACAGGGGGCTATGGCTACACCTTC
>17|many|.|TRBV5-1|TRBJ2-5
CASSLAAGRDFQETQYF
TGCGCCAGCAGCTTGGCCGCGGGTAGGGACTTTCAAGAGACCCAGTACTTC
>13|many|.|TRBV20-1|TRBJ1-2
CSALTGISYGYTF
TGCAGTGCTTTAACAGGGATTTCCTATGGCTACACCTTC
>14|.|TRBD2|TRBV29-1|TRBJ2-7
CSAGVPSGRGEQYF
TGCAGCGCGGGGGTTCCTAGCGGGAGAGGCGAGCAGTACTTC
>15|.|.|TRBV19|TRBJ2-5
CASSGGQPGQETQYF
TGTGCCAGTAGCGGGGGACAGCCCGGACAAGAGACCCAGTACTTC
>15|many|TRBD2|TRBV7-3|TRBJ2-7
CASSLAGLAGDEQYF
TGTGCCAGCAGCTTAGCCGGACTAGCGGGAGACGAGCAGTACTTC
>15|.|.|TRBV21-1|TRBJ2-7
CASSKAKGPSYEQYF
TGTGCCAGCAGCAAAGCAAAAGGACCCAGCTACGAGCAGTACTTC
>14|many|.|TRBV9|TRBJ2-3
CASSVNSYPDTQYF
TGTGCCAGCAGCGTCAACAGCTACCCAGATACGCAGTATTTT
>14|many|.|TRBV28|TRBJ2-2
CASRFDRPTGELFF
TGTGCCAGCAGATTCGACAGACCCACCGGGGAGCTGTTTTTT
>19|few|.|TRBV7-9|TRBJ2-5
CASSLGSLRSSLYQETQYF
TGTGCCAGCAGCTTGGGATCCTTACGATCTAGCCTGTACCAAGAGACCCAGTACTTC
>20|many|TRBD2|TRBV7-9|TRBJ2-6
CASSPRHAGGPGTGANVLTF
TGTGCCAGCAGCCCCAGACATGCGGGAGGGCCTGGAACTGGGGCCAACGTCCTGACTTTC
>15|few|TRBD2|TRBV6-2/TRBV6-3|TRBJ2-7
CASRATSGITYEQYF
TGTGCCAGCAGAGCAACTAGCGGGATAACCTACGAGCAGTACTTC
>14|.|TRBD1|TRBV20-1|TRBJ1-5
CSARSDRGTQPQHF
TGCAGTGCCAGGTCTGACAGGGGGACTCAGCCCCAGCATTTT
>14|many|.|TRBV29-1|TRBJ1-2
CSVFQGRDNYGYTF
TGCAGCGTTTTCCAGGGAAGGGACAACTATGGCTACACCTTC
>16|many|.|TRBV10-3|TRBJ1-4
CAISPGTSATNEKLFF
TGTGCCATCAGTCCCGGGACATCTGCAACTAATGAAAAACTGTTTTTT
>14|many|TRBD1|TRBV5-1|TRBJ1-2
CASSLTGGRYGYTF
TGCGCCAGCAGCCTGACAGGGGGCAGGTATGGCTACACCTTC
>16|many|.|TRBV20-1|TRBJ2-5
CSAFPYQGSREETQYF
TGCAGTGCCTTCCCCTACCAGGGGAGCAGGGAAGAGACCCAGTACTTC
>16|few|TRBD1|TRBV18|TRBJ2-2
CASSPKRTGNTGELFF
TGTGCCAGCTCACCAAAGAGGACAGGGAACACCGGGGAGCTGTTTTTT
>13|many|.|TRBV5-1|TRBJ2-7
CASSPSGDYEQYF
TGCGCCAGCAGCCCCTCCGGGGACTACGAGCAGTACTTC
>16|many|.|TRBV7-9|TRBJ2-1
CASSLGATSSYNEQFF
TGTGCCAGCAGCTTAGGTGCCACGAGCTCCTACAATGAGCAGTTCTTC
>14|many|.|TRBV6-5|TRBJ2-3
CASSSGDLGDTQYF
TGTGCCAGCAGTTCCGGAGACCTAGGAGATACGCAGTATTTT
>16|many|.|TRBV5-1|TRBJ1-1
CASRQTRTPVLTEAFF
TGCGCCAGCAGACAAACAAGGACCCCTGTTCTCACTGAAGCTTTCTTT
>15|many|.|TRBV3-1|TRBJ2-1
CASSPSTPLGGEQFF
TGTGCCAGCAGCCCCTCTACCCCACTAGGAGGCGAGCAGTTCTTC
>14|many|.|TRBV5-1|TRBJ2-2
CASSPGLGAGELFF
TGCGCCAGCAGCCCCGGCCTGGGGGCCGGGGAGCTGTTTTTT